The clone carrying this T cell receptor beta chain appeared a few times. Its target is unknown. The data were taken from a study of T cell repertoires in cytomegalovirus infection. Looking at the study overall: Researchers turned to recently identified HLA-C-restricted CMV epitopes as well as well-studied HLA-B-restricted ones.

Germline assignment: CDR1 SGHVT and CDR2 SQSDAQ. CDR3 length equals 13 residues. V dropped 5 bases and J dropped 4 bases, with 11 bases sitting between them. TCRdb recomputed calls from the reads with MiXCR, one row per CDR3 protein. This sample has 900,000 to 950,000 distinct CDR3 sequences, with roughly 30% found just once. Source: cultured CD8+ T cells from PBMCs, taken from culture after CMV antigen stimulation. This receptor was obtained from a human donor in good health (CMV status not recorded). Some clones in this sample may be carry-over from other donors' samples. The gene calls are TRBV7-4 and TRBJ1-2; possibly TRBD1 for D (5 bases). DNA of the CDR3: TGTGCCAGCAGCCCCGACGGGGGCTATGGCTACACCTTC. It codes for CASSPDGGYGYTF. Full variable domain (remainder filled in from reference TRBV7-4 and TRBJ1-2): GAGVSQSPRYKVAKRGRDVALRCDSISGHVTLYWYRQTLGQGSEVLTYSQSDAQRDKSGRPSGRFSAERPERSVSTLKIQRTEQGDSAVYLCASSPDGGYGYTFGSGTRLTVV.